The 28 T cell receptor beta chains presented below share a single source sample, sequenced in a study of control samples from healthy donors and cancer patients. This table comes from immunoSEQ multiplex PCR, and its TCRdb copy is limited to in-frame clones, with some not included. Among around 130,000 clones listed, roughly 88% were seen once. Specimen: blood. These receptors all come from a man in his fifties in good health.

This chain connects TRBV9 to TRBJ2-1; a possible D gene is TRBD2 (5 bases). CDR1 is SGDLS and CDR2 is YYNGEE in the germline V gene. Trimming shortened V by 0 bases and J by 9 bases, and 10 bases separated the two germline ends. There are 13 residues in the CDR3. CDR3 nucleotide sequence: TGTGCCAGCAGCGTAGTTATGAGCGGTGAGCAGTTCTTC. This sequence encodes CASSVVMSGEQFF.

This clone was recorded only once. V is TRBV3-1 (or the pseudogene TRBV3-2) and J is TRBJ1-1, with a weak D call TRBD1 (6 bases). The CDR3 loop spans 16 amino acids. Germline V gives CDR1 LGHDT, CDR2 YNNKEL (reference sequence). The germline V and J ends were trimmed by 3 bases and 4 bases, with 18 bases remaining between them. DNA for the CDR3: TGTGCCAGCAGCCAGGGGGGTCGGGGGCTGGGCACTGAAGCTTTCTTT. The encoded protein is CASSQGGRGLGTEAFF.

The chain joins TRBV27 to TRBJ1-1, with a weak D call TRBD1 (5 bases). In germline, CDR1 is MNHEY, CDR2 SMNVEV (reference sequence). Between the trimmed V and J ends, which lost 0 bases and 3 bases, there was a span of 11 bases. The CDR3 has 15 amino acids. The CDR3 DNA follows: TGTGCCAGCAGTTTATCGAATCCAGGGCACACTGAAGCTTTCTTT. Translation gives CASSLSNPGHTEAFF.

The chain uses TRBV25-1 and TRBJ2-1; 10 nucleotides line up with TRBD2. Germline V gives CDR1 MGHDK, CDR2 SYGVNS. V was pared by 4 bases and J by 3 bases, with 3 bases of the junction left unmatched. This CDR3 is 15 amino acids long. CDR3 in DNA: TGTGCCAGCAGTGCAAGGACTAGCGGCTACAATGAGCAGTTCTTC. Amino acid sequence: CASSARTSGYNEQFF.

This clone was recorded once. The chain employs TRBV4-1 and TRBJ1-4; 8 nucleotides align to TRBD1. The germline V gene has CDR1 MGHRA and CDR2 YSYEKL. The CDR3 is made up of 14 amino acids. V trimming: 5 bases; J trimming: 7 bases; junction bases outside the gene matches: 6. The CDR3 DNA is TGCGCCAGCAGCTTCCGGACAGGGAGTGAAAAACTGTTTTTT. Its protein product is CASSFRTGSEKLFF.

The chain couples TRBV29-1 to TRBJ1-2; D not resolved. The CDR3 totals 12 residues. Deletions cut 7 bases from V and 2 bases from J, with 11 bases between. Germline V lookup: CDR1 SQVTM, CDR2 ANQGSEA. The CDR3 reads CSAYGQNYGYTF. Here the CDR3 DNA reads TGCAGCGCATACGGCCAAAACTATGGCTACACCTTC.

V and J are TRBV27 and TRBJ1-2; TRBD1 matches at 8 bases. This CDR3 comprises 14 residues. CDR1 is MNHEY and CDR2 is SMNVEV in the germline V gene (reference sequence). The V and J ends lost 6 bases and 7 bases, in that order; junction bases with no gene match: 10. The CDR3, as DNA: TGTGCCAGCAGGGAAGAAAGGACAGGGTTTGGCTACACCTTC. It encodes CASREERTGFGYTF.

In DNA, the CDR3 is TGTGCCAGCAGCCGGAGACAGGGTTCTGACTACGAGCAGTACTTC. Encoded protein: CASSRRQGSDYEQYF. This chain uses TRBV7-2 with TRBJ2-7, with 7 bases lining up with TRBD1. The CDR3 has 15 amino acids. V dropped 5 bases and J dropped 3; count of bases not matched to a gene: 10. From germline, CDR1 is SGHTA and CDR2 FQGNSA.

This chain uses TRBV11-3 with TRBJ1-1; no reliable D call. V was clipped by 5 bases and J by 2 bases, with 12 bases between them. The CDR3 extends over 14 amino acids. Germline V gene sequence: CDR1 SGHNT, CDR2 YENEEA. DNA of the CDR3: TGTGCCAGCAGCCCCAACCGGGTTAACACTGAAGCTTTCTTT. It translates to CASSPNRVNTEAFF.

The rearrangement joins TRBV4-1 to TRBJ2-5; D unclear. The CDR3 has 14 amino acids. The V end lost 3 bases, the J end lost 1 base, and 9 bases lay between the germline ends. Germline assignment: CDR1 MGHRA and CDR2 YSYEKL. The DNA of the CDR3 is TGCGCCAGCAGCCACACGAGATCCCAAGAGACCCAGTACTTC. It encodes CASSHTRSQETQYF.

The chain employs TRBV2 and TRBJ1-1, with D perhaps matching TRBD1 (5 bases). Germline CDR1 is SNHLY and CDR2 is FYNNEI. Trimming left V 7 bases short and J 8 bases short, with 11 bases between. CDR3 length: 11 residues. CDR3 DNA sequence: TGTGCCAGCAACCGGGGACCAGAAGCTTTCTTT. Translating it yields CASNRGPEAFF.

The chain uses TRBV24-1 and TRBJ2-1; a weak D match, TRBD2 (5 bases). Germline V gene sequence: CDR1 KGHDR, CDR2 SFDVKD. CDR3 length equals 18 residues. The germline V and J ends were trimmed by 2 bases and 5 bases, with 21 bases remaining between them. The chain's CDR3 is CATSDSRLGLASHNEQFF. For the CDR3, the DNA is TGTGCCACCAGTGATTCCCGGCTCGGGCTAGCATCCCACAATGAGCAGTTCTTC.

The chain has TRBV7-8 and TRBJ2-2, with a weak D call TRBD2 (6 bases). This CDR3 is built from 13 residues. The germline CDR1 and CDR2 sequences are SGHVS and FQNEAQ. V was shortened by 6 bases and J by 5 bases, with 10 bases between the two germline ends. The CDR3 here is CASRLRGTGELFF. The CDR3 coding sequence is TGTGCCAGCAGGCTTCGGGGGACCGGGGAGCTGTTTTTT.

This clone has more than one count but fewer than ten. This chain joins TRBV7-8 and TRBJ2-5; D is undetermined. Germline lookup yields CDR1 SGHVS and CDR2 FQNEAQ. The germline V and J ends were trimmed by 4 bases and 4 bases, with 16 bases remaining between them. This CDR3 spans 15 amino acids. CDR3 nucleotides: TGTGCCAGCAGCTCAGCCCGTAGGTTGGGAGAGACCCAGTACTTC. Its translation is CASSSARRLGETQYF.

This rearrangement joins TRBV5-1 to TRBJ2-6; weak D call: TRBD2 (5 bases). Trimming left V 3 bases short and J 0 bases short, with 10 bases between. This CDR3 has 16 residues. Germline CDR1 and CDR2: SGHRS and YFSETQ. CDR3 in amino acids: CASSSGVLSGANVLTF. CDR3 DNA: TGCGCCAGCAGCTCCGGGGTTCTCTCTGGGGCCAACGTCCTGACTTTC.

This chain connects TRBV30 to TRBJ1-2; 9 bases line up with TRBD1. V gave up 6 bases and J gave up 6 bases; unmatched junction bases: 14. CDR3 length: 15 residues. Germline loops: CDR1 GTSNPN, CDR2 SVGIG (reference sequence). The CDR3 sequence: CACPKEGTGSDGYTF. CDR3 nucleotides: TGTGCCTGTCCCAAAGAAGGGACAGGGTCGGATGGCTACACCTTC.

The chain uses TRBV14 and TRBJ2-2, with D possibly TRBD1 on 5 matching bases. Between the trimmed V and J ends, which lost 4 bases and 5 bases, there was a span of 17 bases. CDR3 length equals 16 residues. CDR1 and CDR2 from the germline V gene are SGHDN and FVKESK. CDR3 bases: TGTGCCAGCAGCCGCACAAGGGGAAGAGGAACCGGGGAGCTGTTTTTT. This gives the protein CASSRTRGRGTGELFF.

The J gene is TRBJ2-6, the V gene TRBV9; D possibly corresponds to TRBD2 (6 bases). CDR3 length equals 18 residues. Germline CDR1 and CDR2: SGDLS and YYNGEE. V lost 4 bases, J lost 4 bases, and 21 bases lay in between. CDR3: CASSSRRGKFYGANVLTF. The CDR3 DNA is TGTGCCAGCAGCTCTAGGCGGGGCAAGTTTTACGGGGCCAACGTCCTGACTTTC.

The chain carries TRBV30 and TRBJ2-4, with D maybe TRBD2 (6 bases). Trimming cost V 5 bases and J 7 bases, with 18 bases left between them. CDR3 size: 14 residues. CDR1 and CDR2 from the germline V gene are GTSNPN and SVGIG (reference sequence). The CDR3: CAWSRDSGRNIQYF. CDR3 bases: TGTGCCTGGTCTCGGGACTCCGGGCGGAACATTCAGTACTTC.

This clone was seen a single time. The CDR3: CASSEYPGVKLEQYF. Written as DNA, the CDR3 is TGTGCCAGCTCCGAGTATCCGGGGGTGAAACTGGAGCAGTACTTC. V is TRBV27 and J is TRBJ2-7, with D possibly being TRBD2 (6 bases). V lost 8 bases and J 7 bases, leaving 24 bases between the germline ends. The CDR3 is 15 amino acids. Germline V gene lookup returns CDR1 MNHEY and CDR2 SMNVEV (reference sequence).

The genes are TRBV7-2 and TRBJ1-2; 7 nucleotides align to TRBD1. Trimming took 5 bases from V and 4 from J; bases not matched to a gene: 7. The CDR3 sequence is 14 residues long. In germline, CDR1 is SGHTA, CDR2 FQGNSA. The CDR3 sequence: CASSQDRVSYGYTF. The CDR3 coding sequence is TGTGCCAGCAGCCAAGACAGGGTATCCTATGGCTACACCTTC.

This chain connects TRBV14 to TRBJ1-2; 9 positions agree with TRBD1. Germline V gene lookup returns CDR1 SGHDN and CDR2 FVKESK. After removal of 5 bases from V and 0 bases from J, the junction contained 10 bases not matched to a gene. CDR3 length: 17 residues. The chain's CDR3 is CASSYHPGQGTNYGYTF. In nucleotides, the CDR3 is TGTGCCAGCAGCTACCACCCCGGACAGGGGACTAACTATGGCTACACCTTC.

This clone was detected only once. This chain joins TRBV20-1 and TRBJ2-3; 7 nucleotides match TRBD2. This CDR3 spans 14 amino acids. J lost 5 bases, V lost 3 bases, and 8 bases had no gene match. Per germline, CDR1 DFQATT and CDR2 SNEGSKA (reference sequence). CDR3 protein: CSASAGDPVDTQYF. In DNA form, the CDR3 reads TGCAGTGCTAGTGCGGGGGATCCCGTAGATACGCAGTATTTT.

This sequence joins TRBV6-1 and TRBJ1-6, with no clear D. Between the trimmed V and J ends, which lost 3 bases and 9 bases, there was a span of 3 bases. The CDR3 has 11 amino acids. The germline V gene has CDR1 MNHNS and CDR2 SASEGT. The CDR3 DNA follows: TGTGCCAGCAGTGAGATTTCACCCCTCCACTTT. Translation: CASSEISPLHF.

The genes are TRBV4-1 and TRBJ1-2, with unresolved D. The V gene lost 3 bases and the J gene lost 0 bases, with 17 bases spanning the gap. Germline CDR1 is MGHRA and CDR2 is YSYEKL. The CDR3 totals 17 residues. CDR3 nucleotides: TGCGCCAGCAGCCACCTAATTCCGAGGAAAGCTAACTATGGCTACACCTTC. It yields the protein CASSHLIPRKANYGYTF.

V usage is TRBV4-2 and J usage is TRBJ1-2; no clear D. CDR1 is LGHNA, CDR2 YNFKEQ, per germline. V shed 1 base and J shed 5 bases, with 17 bases lying between them. The CDR3 loop spans 16 amino acids. Written as DNA, the CDR3 is TGTGCCAGCAGCCAAGGTGCGGATGTAAAGAAGTATGGCTACACCTTC. This translates into CASSQGADVKKYGYTF.

The chain has TRBV28 and TRBJ1-4; D not certain. This CDR3 contains 13 residues. Trimming shortened V by 1 base and J by 8 bases, and 8 bases separated the two germline ends. Germline CDR1 is MDHEN and CDR2 is SYDVKM. CDR3 region: CASSLFGDEKLFF. CDR3 nucleotides: TGTGCCAGCAGTTTATTTGGCGACGAAAAACTGTTTTTT.

The CDR3 nucleotides read TGTGCCAGCAACCTGGGACGGAATACATATAGCAATCAGCCCCAGCATTTT. Residues: CASNLGRNTYSNQPQHF. This chain connects TRBV28 to TRBJ1-5, with a possible D match to TRBD1 (5 bases). Trimming took 7 bases from V and 0 from J, leaving 19 bases between them. This CDR3 has 17 amino acids. CDR1 is MDHEN, CDR2 SYDVKM, per germline.